The rows below give T cell receptor beta chains drawn from one sample of a study of intratumoral heterogeneity in liver cancer. The table came from immunoSEQ multiplex PCR; TCRdb's copy has only in-frame clones and leaves some out. The data contain some 5,000 clones, 68% of them singletons. The sequencing used tumor-adjacent normal tissue, collected before any cancer treatment. Every receptor here comes from a man between 65 and 85 years old with hepatocellular carcinoma. Both conserved end residues are part of each CDR3. Each record gives: V gene, J gene, D gene, clone size, CDR3 protein, CDR3 DNA. The D gene is left open where the match is weak. Size tells how often a clone was seen (once, few, many) or the class of an expanded clone, and some rows leave it out.

V: TRBV11-2
J: TRBJ2-3
D: TRBD2
size: NA
CDR3: CASSLAGTSGGTDTQYF
DNA: TGTGCCAGCAGCTTAGCCGGGACTAGCGGGGGCACAGATACGCAGTATTTT

V: TRBV5-1
J: TRBJ1-1
D: NA
size: NA
CDR3: CASSLAGSANTEAFF
DNA: TGCGCCAGCAGCTTGGCCGGGTCGGCGAACACTGAAGCTTTCTTT

V: TRBV25-1
J: TRBJ1-1
D: TRBD1
size: NA
CDR3: CASTRTGSSPEAFF
DNA: TGTGCCAGCACTAGGACAGGGTCCTCCCCTGAAGCTTTCTTT

V: TRBV6-5
J: TRBJ2-7
D: TRBD1
size: NA
CDR3: CASSFPGQASYEQYF
DNA: TGTGCCAGCAGCTTCCCTGGACAGGCGTCCTACGAGCAGTACTTC

V: TRBV7-9
J: TRBJ2-1
D: NA
size: NA
CDR3: CASSPRDVLGNEQFF
DNA: TGTGCCAGCAGCCCTCGGGACGTACTTGGCAATGAGCAGTTCTTC

V: TRBV5-4
J: TRBJ2-5
D: NA
size: NA
CDR3: CASSLGVSVETQYF
DNA: TGTGCCAGCAGCTTGGGCGTCAGCGTGGAGACCCAGTACTTC

V: TRBV15
J: TRBJ1-5
D: NA
size: NA
CDR3: CATSRGGVGQPQHF
DNA: TGTGCCACCAGCAGAGGGGGTGTTGGGCAGCCCCAGCATTTT

V: TRBV5-1
J: TRBJ1-3
D: NA
size: once
CDR3: CASSSLQASSGNTIYF
DNA: TGCGCCAGCAGCTCCCTACAGGCCAGCTCTGGAAACACCATATATTTT

V: TRBV7-6
J: TRBJ1-3
D: NA
size: NA
CDR3: CASSKDRLGGNTIYF
DNA: TGTGCCAGCAGCAAGGACAGACTTGGAGGAAACACCATATATTTT

V: TRBV5-1
J: TRBJ2-5
D: NA
size: NA
CDR3: CASSSTSKETQYF
DNA: TGCGCCAGCAGCTCAACTAGCAAAGAGACCCAGTACTTC

V: TRBV7-9
J: TRBJ1-1
D: NA
size: few
CDR3: CASSPSLSLGTAEAFF
DNA: TGTGCCAGCAGCCCTAGCTTAAGCTTGGGAACAGCTGAAGCTTTCTTT

V: TRBV27
J: TRBJ2-7
D: NA
size: NA
CDR3: CASSLIRGYEQYF
DNA: TGTGCCAGCAGTTTAATCCGGGGCTACGAGCAGTACTTC

V: TRBV7-2
J: TRBJ1-4
D: NA
size: NA
CDR3: CASSFRGTNEKLFF
DNA: TGTGCCAGCAGCTTTCGAGGGACTAATGAAAAACTGTTTTTT

V: TRBV9
J: TRBJ1-1
D: NA
size: NA
CDR3: CASSVVLGRNTEAFF
DNA: TGTGCCAGCAGCGTAGTGCTAGGCCGGAACACTGAAGCTTTCTTT

V: TRBV6-1
J: TRBJ2-7
D: TRBD1
size: few
CDR3: CASSADRRTGVHEQYF
DNA: TGTGCCAGCAGTGCCGACAGACGGACAGGGGTTCACGAGCAGTACTTC

V: TRBV12-3/TRBV12-4
J: TRBJ1-2
D: NA
size: large
CDR3: CASSSGTFHGYTF
DNA: TGTGCCAGCAGTTCCGGGACATTCCATGGCTACACCTTC

V: TRBV5-1
J: TRBJ2-2
D: NA
size: medium-sized
CDR3: CASSLGNRNTGELFF
DNA: TGCGCCAGCAGCTTGGGAAACAGGAACACCGGGGAGCTGTTTTTT

V: TRBV5-5
J: TRBJ2-1
D: TRBD2
size: medium-sized
CDR3: CASSLGLAGGPEEFF
DNA: TGTGCCAGCAGCTTGGGACTAGCGGGGGGCCCGGAGGAATTCTTC

V: TRBV4-2
J: TRBJ2-1
D: NA
size: NA
CDR3: CASSQDGTGPPYNEQFF
DNA: TGTGCCAGCAGCCAAGATGGAACGGGGCCCCCCTACAATGAGCAGTTCTTC

V: TRBV4-2
J: TRBJ1-3
D: NA
size: once
CDR3: CASSQDWGGNTIYF
DNA: TGTGCCAGCAGCCAAGATTGGGGCGGAAACACCATATATTTT

V: TRBV30
J: TRBJ1-3
D: NA
size: few
CDR3: CAWAEGVPGNTIYF
DNA: TGTGCCTGGGCAGAGGGGGTACCTGGAAACACCATATATTTT

V: TRBV19
J: TRBJ2-7
D: TRBD1
size: few
CDR3: CASKKQGTAYEQYF
DNA: TGTGCCAGTAAAAAACAGGGGACCGCCTACGAGCAGTACTTC

V: TRBV5-6
J: TRBJ2-3
D: NA
size: NA
CDR3: CASSRGDGFPDTQYF
DNA: TGTGCCAGCAGCAGGGGGGACGGGTTCCCAGATACGCAGTATTTT

V: TRBV4-1
J: TRBJ2-7
D: TRBD2
size: NA
CDR3: CASSPQLASSYEQYF
DNA: TGCGCCAGCAGCCCTCAACTAGCGTCATCCTACGAGCAGTACTTC

V: TRBV5-1
J: TRBJ1-2
D: NA
size: NA
CDR3: CASSSEAYGYTF
DNA: TGCGCCAGCAGCTCGGAGGCCTATGGCTACACCTTC

V: TRBV7-8
J: TRBJ1-1
D: NA
size: NA
CDR3: CASSLAGASGYTEAFF
DNA: TGTGCCAGCAGCTTAGCTGGGGCCTCGGGGTACACTGAAGCTTTCTTT

V: TRBV6-5
J: TRBJ2-5
D: NA
size: NA
CDR3: CASSYVPGHLTETQYF
DNA: TGTGCCAGCAGTTACGTCCCCGGACATCTGACGGAGACCCAGTACTTC

V: TRBV5-1
J: TRBJ1-2
D: NA
size: NA
CDR3: CASSPEAAENYGYTF
DNA: TGCGCCAGCAGCCCTGAGGCGGCAGAGAACTATGGCTACACCTTC

V: TRBV28
J: TRBJ2-3
D: TRBD2
size: once
CDR3: CASSHPPTSGGARTQYF
DNA: TGTGCCAGCAGTCACCCGCCGACTAGCGGGGGGGCTCGTACGCAGTATTTT

V: TRBV7-9
J: TRBJ2-7
D: NA
size: once
CDR3: CASSLGWDPSYEQYF
DNA: TGTGCCAGCAGCTTAGGCTGGGATCCCTCTTACGAGCAGTACTTC

V: TRBV4-1
J: TRBJ1-2
D: NA
size: NA
CDR3: CASSSSLFRADGYTF
DNA: TGCGCCAGCAGCTCCTCCTTGTTCCGGGCGGATGGCTACACCTTC

V: TRBV19
J: TRBJ1-2
D: NA
size: medium-sized
CDR3: CASSIVQGRAGYGYTF
DNA: TGTGCCAGTAGTATTGTGCAGGGTAGGGCCGGCTATGGCTACACCTTC

V: TRBV5-4
J: TRBJ2-5
D: TRBD2
size: NA
CDR3: CASSYGLAGGNSQLQETQYF
DNA: TGTGCCAGCAGCTACGGACTAGCGGGGGGGAATTCCCAACTACAAGAGACCCAGTACTTC

V: TRBV9
J: TRBJ2-3
D: NA
size: NA
CDR3: CASSAPRLGGTDTQYF
DNA: TGTGCCAGCAGCGCGCCACGGTTGGGGGGCACAGATACGCAGTATTTT

V: TRBV29-1
J: TRBJ1-2
D: NA
size: NA
CDR3: CSVVSDLNYGYTF
DNA: TGCAGCGTTGTGTCAGACCTTAACTATGGCTACACCTTC

V: TRBV5-4
J: TRBJ1-2
D: TRBD1
size: NA
CDR3: CASSLGAGGNYGYTF
DNA: TGTGCCAGCAGCTTGGGGGCAGGGGGGAACTATGGCTACACCTTC

V: TRBV7-9
J: TRBJ2-2
D: NA
size: few
CDR3: CASSPVAAGELFF
DNA: TGTGCCAGCAGCCCCGTGGCGGCCGGGGAGCTGTTTTTT

V: TRBV28
J: TRBJ1-6
D: NA
size: NA
CDR3: CASSLRQLGAYNSPLHF
DNA: TGTGCCAGCAGTTTACGGCAACTCGGCGCCTATAATTCACCCCTCCACTTT

V: TRBV5-1
J: TRBJ2-1
D: TRBD2
size: NA
CDR3: CASSKERGDYNEQFF
DNA: TGCGCCAGCAGCAAAGAGCGGGGGGATTACAATGAGCAGTTCTTC

V: TRBV5-5
J: TRBJ1-5
D: NA
size: NA
CDR3: CASSPVGNQPQHF
DNA: TGTGCCAGCAGCCCGGTTGGCAATCAGCCCCAGCATTTT

V: TRBV11-3
J: TRBJ2-5
D: NA
size: NA
CDR3: CASRGGQQETQYF
DNA: TGTGCCAGCAGGGGGGGGCAGCAAGAGACCCAGTACTTC

V: TRBV4-3
J: TRBJ2-3
D: NA
size: medium-sized
CDR3: CASSQEPRAGTDTQYF
DNA: TGCGCCAGCAGCCAAGAACCCAGGGCGGGCACAGATACGCAGTATTTT

V: TRBV27
J: TRBJ2-3
D: NA
size: NA
CDR3: CASRGPADTQYF
DNA: TGTGCCAGCAGGGGACCGGCAGATACGCAGTATTTT

V: TRBV5-5
J: TRBJ1-4
D: TRBD1
size: NA
CDR3: CASSSGTATNEKLFF
DNA: TGTGCCAGCAGCTCGGGGACAGCAACTAATGAAAAACTGTTTTTT

V: TRBV19
J: TRBJ2-1
D: TRBD1
size: few
CDR3: CASSMGQGISNEQFF
DNA: TGTGCCAGTAGTATGGGACAGGGCATAAGCAATGAGCAGTTCTTC